This T cell receptor beta chain was observed in a study of cytotoxic CD8 clonotypes in ibrutinib-treated CLL. Study-wide points: There were differences in sampling times between sustained-remission and progressing patients. Researchers report that baseline clonality outpaced age-matched healthy donors and tracked circulating CD8+ T-cell counts.

Remarks on this clone: The antigen is undetermined.

CDR1 SGHRS and CDR2 YFSETQ come from the germline V gene. This CDR3 has 14 amino acids. Trimming cost V 3 bases and J 4 bases, with 10 bases left between them. Only in-frame clones appear in the TCRdb table, and some are missing; sequencing was by immunoSEQ multiplex PCR. The sample has 100,000 to 150,000 clones, roughly 85% seen once; the top ten hold over 2%. V usage is TRBV5-1 and J usage is TRBJ1-4; D is possibly TRBD1 (5 bases). This receptor was obtained from a human donor with chronic lymphocytic leukemia. The specimen comprised PBMCs, sampled after 24 months of ibrutinib treatment. The CDR3 spells CASSSGTSNEKLFF. Here the CDR3 DNA reads TGCGCCAGCAGCTCCGGGACTAGTAATGAAAAACTGTTTTTT.